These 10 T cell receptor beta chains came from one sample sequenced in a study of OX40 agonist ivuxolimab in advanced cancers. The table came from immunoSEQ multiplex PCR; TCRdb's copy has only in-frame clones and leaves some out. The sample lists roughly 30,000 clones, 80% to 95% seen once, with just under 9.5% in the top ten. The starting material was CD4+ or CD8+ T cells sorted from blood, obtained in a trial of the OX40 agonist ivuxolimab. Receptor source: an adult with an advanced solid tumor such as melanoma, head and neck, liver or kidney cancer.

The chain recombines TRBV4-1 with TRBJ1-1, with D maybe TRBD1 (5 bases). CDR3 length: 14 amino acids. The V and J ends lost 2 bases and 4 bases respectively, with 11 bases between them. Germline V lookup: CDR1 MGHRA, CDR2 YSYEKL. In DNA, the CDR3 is TGCGCCAGCAGCCAAATGGGGGTATCCACTGAAGCTTTCTTT. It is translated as CASSQMGVSTEAFF.

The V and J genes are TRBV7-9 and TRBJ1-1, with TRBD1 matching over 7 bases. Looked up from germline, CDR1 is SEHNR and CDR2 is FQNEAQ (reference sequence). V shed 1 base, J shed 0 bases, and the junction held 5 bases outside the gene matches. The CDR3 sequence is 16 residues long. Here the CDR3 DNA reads TGTGCCAGCAGCTTAGAAAGGACAGGATTGAACACTGAAGCTTTCTTT. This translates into CASSLERTGLNTEAFF.

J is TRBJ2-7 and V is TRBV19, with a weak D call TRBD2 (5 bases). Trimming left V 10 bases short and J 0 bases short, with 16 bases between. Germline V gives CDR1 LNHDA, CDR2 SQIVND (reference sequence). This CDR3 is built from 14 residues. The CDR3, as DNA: TGTGCCACCGCGAGGACGGGGAGCTCCTACGAGCAGTACTTC. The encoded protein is CATARTGSSYEQYF.

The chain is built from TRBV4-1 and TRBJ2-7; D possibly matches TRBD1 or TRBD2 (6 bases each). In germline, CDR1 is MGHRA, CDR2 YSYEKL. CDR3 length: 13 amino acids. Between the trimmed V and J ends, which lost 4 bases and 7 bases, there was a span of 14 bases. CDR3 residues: CASSLHGGREQYF. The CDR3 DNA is TGCGCCAGCAGCCTCCACGGGGGCAGAGAGCAGTACTTC.

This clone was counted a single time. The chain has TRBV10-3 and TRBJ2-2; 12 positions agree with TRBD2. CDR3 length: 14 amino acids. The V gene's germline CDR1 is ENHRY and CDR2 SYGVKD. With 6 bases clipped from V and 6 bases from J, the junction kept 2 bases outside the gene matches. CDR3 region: CAIRTSGSAGELFF. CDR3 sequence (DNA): TGTGCCATCAGGACTAGCGGGAGCGCCGGGGAGCTGTTTTTT.

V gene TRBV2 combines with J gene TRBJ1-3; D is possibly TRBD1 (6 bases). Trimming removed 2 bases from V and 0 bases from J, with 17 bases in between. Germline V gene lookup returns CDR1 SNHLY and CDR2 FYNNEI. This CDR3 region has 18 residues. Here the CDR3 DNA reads TGTGCCAGCAGTGAATGGGGGGCAGCTTCAATCTCTGGAAACACCATATATTTT. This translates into CASSEWGAASISGNTIYF.

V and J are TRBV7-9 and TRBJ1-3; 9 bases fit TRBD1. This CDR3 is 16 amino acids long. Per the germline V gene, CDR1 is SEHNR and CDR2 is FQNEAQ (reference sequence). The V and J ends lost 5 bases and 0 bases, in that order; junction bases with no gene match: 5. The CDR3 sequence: CASSPTTGGSGNTIYF. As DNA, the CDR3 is TGTGCCAGCAGCCCAACGACAGGGGGCTCTGGAAACACCATATATTTT.

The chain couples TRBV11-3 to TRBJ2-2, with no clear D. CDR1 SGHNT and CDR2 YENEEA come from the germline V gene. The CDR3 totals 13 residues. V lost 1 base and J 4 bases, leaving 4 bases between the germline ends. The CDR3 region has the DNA TGTGCCAGCAGCTTAGCGAGCACCGGGGAGCTGTTTTTT. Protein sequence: CASSLASTGELFF.

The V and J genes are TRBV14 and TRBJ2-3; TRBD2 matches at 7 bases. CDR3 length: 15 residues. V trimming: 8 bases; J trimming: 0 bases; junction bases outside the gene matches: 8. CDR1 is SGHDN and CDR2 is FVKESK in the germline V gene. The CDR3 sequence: CASRGSGPSTDTQYF. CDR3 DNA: TGTGCCAGCCGGGGTAGCGGGCCAAGCACAGATACGCAGTATTTT.

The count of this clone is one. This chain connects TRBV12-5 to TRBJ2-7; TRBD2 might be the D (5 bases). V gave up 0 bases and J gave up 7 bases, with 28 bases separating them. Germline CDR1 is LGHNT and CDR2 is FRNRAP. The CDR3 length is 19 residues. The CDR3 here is CASGLVNTQAPLRPGEQYF. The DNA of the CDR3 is TGTGCTAGTGGTTTGGTTAATACTCAGGCCCCACTCAGGCCGGGGGAGCAGTACTTC.